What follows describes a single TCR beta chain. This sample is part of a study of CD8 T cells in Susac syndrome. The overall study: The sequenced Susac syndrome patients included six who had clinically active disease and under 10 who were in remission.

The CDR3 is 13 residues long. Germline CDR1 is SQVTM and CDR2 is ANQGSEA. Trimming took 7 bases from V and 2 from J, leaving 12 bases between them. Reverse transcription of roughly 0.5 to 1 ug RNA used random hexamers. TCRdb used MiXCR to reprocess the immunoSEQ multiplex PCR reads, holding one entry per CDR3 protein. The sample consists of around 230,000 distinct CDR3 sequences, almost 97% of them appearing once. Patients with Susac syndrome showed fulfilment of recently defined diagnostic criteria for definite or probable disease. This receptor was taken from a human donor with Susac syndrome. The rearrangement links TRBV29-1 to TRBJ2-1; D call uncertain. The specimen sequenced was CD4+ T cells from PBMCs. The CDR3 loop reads CSGGSPTYNEQFF. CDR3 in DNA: TGCAGCGGGGGTTCCCCCACCTACAATGAGCAGTTCTTC.